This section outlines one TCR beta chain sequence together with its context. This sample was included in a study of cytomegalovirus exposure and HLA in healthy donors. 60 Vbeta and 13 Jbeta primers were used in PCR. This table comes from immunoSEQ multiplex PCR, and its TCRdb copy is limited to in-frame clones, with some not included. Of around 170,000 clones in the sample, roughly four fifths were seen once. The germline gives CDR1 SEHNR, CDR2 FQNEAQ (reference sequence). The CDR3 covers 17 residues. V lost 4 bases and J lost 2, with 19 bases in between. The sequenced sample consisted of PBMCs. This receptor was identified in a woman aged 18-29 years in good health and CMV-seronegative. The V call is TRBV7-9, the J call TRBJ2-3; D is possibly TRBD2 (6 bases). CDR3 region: CASSSRWEGGNTDTQYF. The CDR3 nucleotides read TGTGCCAGCAGCTCCCGGTGGGAAGGCGGGAACACAGATACGCAGTATTTT.